This passage covers 3 T cell receptor beta chains from one sample sequenced in a study of T-cell reconstitution after alpha-beta-depleted transplantation in children. TCRbeta library construction was performed incorporating unique molecular identifiers. TCRdb passed the PCR reads through MiXCR, listing each CDR3 protein once. The sample contains around 960,000 distinct CDR3 sequences, about 31% of which appear only once. Here the sequenced sample was PBMCs, mostly from graft donor cells, taken 360 days after TCRalphabeta/CD19-depleted stem cell transplant. These receptors were taken from a boy younger than two who had a stem cell transplant for SCID, so the T cells may come from the graft donor.

V is TRBV15 and J is TRBJ2-7; possible D gene TRBD1, 6 bases. V was trimmed by 2 bases and J by 2 bases, leaving 16 bases between them. Germline CDR1 reads LNHNV; CDR2 reads YYDKDF (reference sequence). The CDR3 contains 16 residues. DNA of the CDR3: TGTGCCACCAGCAGACGATCCGGGACACACGCCTACGAGCAGTACTTC. Its protein is CATSRRSGTHAYEQYF.

In this sample, this clonotype turned up a few times. V usage is TRBV20-1 and J usage is TRBJ2-1; 9 bases are a match to TRBD2. V was pared by 5 bases and J by 1 base, with 6 bases of the junction left unmatched. This CDR3 contains 15 residues. The germline V gene has CDR1 DFQATT and CDR2 SNEGSKA (reference sequence). CDR3 nucleotides: TGCAGTGCTCCTGGTCTAGCGGGGTCCTACAATGAGCAGTTCTTC. Amino acid sequence: CSAPGLAGSYNEQFF.

V gene TRBV6-1 combines with J gene TRBJ2-7; no clear D gene. The CDR3 covers 14 residues. Per germline, CDR1 MNHNS and CDR2 SASEGT. The ends were cut back, 6 bases at V and 1 base at J, with 13 bases in the middle. The CDR3 region has the DNA TGTGCCAGCAGAGCCGGGTGGATTTCCTACGAGCAGTACTTC. Translating it yields CASRAGWISYEQYF.